The rows below give T cell receptor beta chains drawn from one sample of a study of OX40 agonist ivuxolimab in advanced cancers. The protocol was immunoSEQ multiplex PCR, while the TCRdb copy is restricted to in-frame clones and leaves out a portion. Among 70,000 to 85,000 clones listed, approximately 92% were seen once. Sequenced here: CD4+ or CD8+ T cells sorted from blood, sampled in a trial of the OX40 agonist ivuxolimab. Receptors originate from an adult with an advanced solid tumor such as melanoma, head and neck, liver or kidney cancer. Both conserved end residues are part of each CDR3. The D gene is left open where the match is weak. Only part of the rows carry a size: once, few, many, or a class if the clone is expanded.

.,TRBV27,.,TRBJ2-2,TGTGCCAGCAGTTTAGTCTCGGGGAACGGCGGGGAGCTGTTTTTT,CASSLVSGNGGELFF
TRBD2,TRBV28,.,TRBJ2-7,TGTGCCAGCTCTAAGGCTAGCGGTAACTACGAGCAGTACTTC,CASSKASGNYEQYF
.,TRBV5-8,.,TRBJ1-5,TGTGCCAGCACCCCGAGGGTTTTCAATCAGCCCCAGCATTTT,CASTPRVFNQPQHF
.,TRBV19,.,TRBJ1-1,TGTGCCAGTAGCGACGGGCCCGACAGGACCCGGGGGGCTTTCTTT,CASSDGPDRTRGAFF
TRBD1,TRBV6-6,.,TRBJ2-5,TGTGCCAGCAGACCGACAGGGGCCCGCGGAGAGACCCAGTACTTC,CASRPTGARGETQYF
.,TRBV6-5,.,TRBJ1-3,TGTGCCATCGGAGCCACGGAAAGCACCATATATTTT,CAIGATESTIYF
TRBD1,TRBV28,.,TRBJ2-7,TGTGCCAGCAGTCGACAGGGGGCGCTTACCTACGAGCAGTACTTC,CASSRQGALTYEQYF
TRBD1,TRBV30,.,TRBJ1-2,TGTGCCTGGAGCCCAGGGGGGGTTTGGAGTGGCTACACCTTC,CAWSPGGVWSGYTF
.,TRBV6-1,.,TRBJ2-1,TGTGCCAGCAGTCCCCTCGCCGGCATGGTTCTGGAGCAGTTCTTC,CASSPLAGMVLEQFF
.,TRBV6-6,few,TRBJ1-4,TGTGCCAGCAGTTACGGTAATGAAAAACTGTTTTTT,CASSYGNEKLFF
.,TRBV7-9,.,TRBJ2-5,TGTGCCAGCAGCGGAGAGACCCAGTACTTC,CASSGETQYF
.,TRBV5-5,.,TRBJ1-3,TGTGCCAGCAGCTCAGACAGGAACACCATATATTTT,CASSSDRNTIYF
.,TRBV30,few,TRBJ1-1,TGTGCCCGGAGGACCTATAACACTGAAGCTTTCTTT,CARRTYNTEAFF
.,TRBV7-9,.,TRBJ1-2,TGTGCCAGCAGTCCGGGGCAGTTCTATGGCTACACCTTC,CASSPGQFYGYTF
.,TRBV9,.,TRBJ2-6,TGTGCCAGTAGCCCCTCAGGAAGGGGGGTTGGGGCCAACGTCCTGACTTTC,CASSPSGRGVGANVLTF
.,TRBV28,once,TRBJ2-7,TGTGCCAGCAGTTTGCATCGCGAGCAGTACTTC,CASSLHREQYF
TRBD2,TRBV19,.,TRBJ2-2,TGTGCCAGTCTTAGCGGGAGTTCGAACACCGGGGAGCTGTTTTTT,CASLSGSSNTGELFF
.,TRBV7-2,.,TRBJ2-5,TGTGCCAGCAGCTTATCTAGGAGCGCAGAGACCCAGTACTTC,CASSLSRSAETQYF
.,TRBV18,.,TRBJ1-1,TGTGCCAGCTCACCAGACTCCGGGAACACTGAAGCTTTCTTT,CASSPDSGNTEAFF
.,TRBV28,once,TRBJ1-2,TGTGCCAGCAGTTCTGACAGCCGATATGGCTACACCTTC,CASSSDSRYGYTF
.,TRBV29-1,.,TRBJ2-3,TGCAGCGTTGAAGGCCAGGCTATGGATACGCAGTATTTT,CSVEGQAMDTQYF
TRBD2,TRBV28,.,TRBJ2-1,TGTGCCAGCAGTCCCGGGACTAGCGATCGGTTCTTC,CASSPGTSDRFF
TRBD2,TRBV7-2,.,TRBJ2-7,TGTGCCAGCAGCTTCTACCTGACTAGCGGGAGCTACGAGCAGTACTTC,CASSFYLTSGSYEQYF
.,TRBV7-2,.,TRBJ1-1,TGTGCCAGCAGCCCCCTGGCAACTGAAGCTTTCTTT,CASSPLATEAFF
TRBD2,TRBV4-2,.,TRBJ2-1,TGTGCCAGCAGGACCACTAGCGGGAGCTACAATGAGCAGTTCTTC,CASRTTSGSYNEQFF
.,TRBV15,once,TRBJ2-2,TGTGCCACCAGCAGAGTGGACACCGGGGAGCTGTTTTTT,CATSRVDTGELFF
TRBD1,TRBV11-2,.,TRBJ2-5,TGTGCCAGCAGCCTCCAACAGGGGGCAGGTTGGGAGACCCAGTACTTC,CASSLQQGAGWETQYF
.,TRBV5-1,.,TRBJ2-3,TGCGCCAGCAGCCCCGCTGCCGGTCAAGATACGCAGTATTTT,CASSPAAGQDTQYF
.,TRBV11-2,.,TRBJ2-7,TGTGCCAGCAGCTTGTGGCTTCGTTACGAGCAGTACTTC,CASSLWLRYEQYF
.,TRBV7-9,.,TRBJ1-1,TGTGCCAGCAGCTTGCAGGTGATTGGGAACACTGAAGCTTTCTTT,CASSLQVIGNTEAFF
.,TRBV28,once,TRBJ1-2,TGTGCCAGCAGTCTGCGGGACTCGAATGGCTACACCTTC,CASSLRDSNGYTF
.,TRBV6-6,.,TRBJ2-3,TGTGCCAGCAGTAGGGGGACCCTGGGGGATACGCAGTATTTT,CASSRGTLGDTQYF
.,TRBV2,.,TRBJ1-5,TGTGCCAGCAGGAGAGGTGGGATGGGGGCTAGCAATCAGCCCCAGCATTTT,CASRRGGMGASNQPQHF
.,TRBV6-6,.,TRBJ1-2,TGTGCCAGCCGGGACAACTATGGCTACACCTTC,CASRDNYGYTF
.,TRBV28,.,TRBJ1-2,TGTGCCACCGGAGGAGATGGGCCGGTCTACACCTTC,CATGGDGPVYTF
.,TRBV25-1,once,TRBJ1-4,TGTGCCAGCAGTGACGACAGGTCTACTAATGAAAAACTGTTTTTT,CASSDDRSTNEKLFF